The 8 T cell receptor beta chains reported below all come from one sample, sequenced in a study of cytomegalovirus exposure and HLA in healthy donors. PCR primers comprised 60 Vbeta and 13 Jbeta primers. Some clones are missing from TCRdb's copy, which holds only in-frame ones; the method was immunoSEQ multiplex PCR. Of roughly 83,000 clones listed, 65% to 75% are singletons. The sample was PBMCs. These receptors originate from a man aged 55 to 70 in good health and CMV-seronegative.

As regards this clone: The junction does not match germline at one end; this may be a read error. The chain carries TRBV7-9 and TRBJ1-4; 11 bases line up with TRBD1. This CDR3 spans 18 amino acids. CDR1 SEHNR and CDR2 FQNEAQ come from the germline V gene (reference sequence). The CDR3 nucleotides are TGTTCCAGCAGCATAGGGACAGGGGGTGCGAGTAAAGGTGAAAAACTGTTTTTT. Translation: CSSSIGTGGASKGEKLFF.

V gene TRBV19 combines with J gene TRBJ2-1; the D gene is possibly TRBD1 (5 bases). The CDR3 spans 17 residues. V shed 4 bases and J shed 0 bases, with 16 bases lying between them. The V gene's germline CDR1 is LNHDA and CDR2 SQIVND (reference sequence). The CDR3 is CASSRLTGVSSYNEQFF. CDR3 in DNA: TGTGCCAGTAGTAGGCTTACAGGTGTCAGCTCCTACAATGAGCAGTTCTTC.

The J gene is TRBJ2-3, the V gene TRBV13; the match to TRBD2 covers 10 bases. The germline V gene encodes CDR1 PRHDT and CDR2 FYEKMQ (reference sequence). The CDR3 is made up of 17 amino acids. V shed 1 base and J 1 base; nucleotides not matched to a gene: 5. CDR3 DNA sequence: TGTGCCAGCAGCTTAGTAGCCGGGACTAGCGGCACAGATACGCAGTATTTT. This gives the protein CASSLVAGTSGTDTQYF. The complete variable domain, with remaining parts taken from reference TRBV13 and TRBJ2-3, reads AAGVIQSPRHLIKEKRETATLKCYPIPRHDTVYWYQQGPGQDPQFLISFYEKMQSDKGSIPDRFSAQQFSDYHSELNMSSLELGDSALYFCASSLVAGTSGTDTQYFGPGTRLTVL.

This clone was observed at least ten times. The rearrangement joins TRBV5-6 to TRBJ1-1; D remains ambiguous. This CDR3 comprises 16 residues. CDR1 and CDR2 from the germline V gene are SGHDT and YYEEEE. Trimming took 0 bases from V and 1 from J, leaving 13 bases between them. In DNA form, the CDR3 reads TGTGCCAGCAGCTTGGTTCGGAGGTCGGGGAACACTGAAGCTTTCTTT. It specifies CASSLVRRSGNTEAFF.

CDR3 sequence: CASSGTGTETQYF. For the CDR3, the DNA is TGCGCCAGCAGCGGAACAGGGACCGAGACCCAGTACTTC. V usage is TRBV5-1 and J usage is TRBJ2-5; possible D gene TRBD1, 6 bases. CDR3 length equals 13 residues. Germline CDR1 is SGHRS and CDR2 is YFSETQ. Trimming pared 4 bases from V and 5 bases from J, leaving 12 bases between. Using reference TRBV5-1 and TRBJ2-5 for the parts outside the CDR3, the full variable domain is KAGVTQTPRYLIKTRGQQVTLSCSPISGHRSVSWYQQTPGQGLQFLFEYFSETQRNKGNFPGRFSGRQFSNSRSEMNVSTLELGDSALYLCASSGTGTETQYFGPGTRLLVL.

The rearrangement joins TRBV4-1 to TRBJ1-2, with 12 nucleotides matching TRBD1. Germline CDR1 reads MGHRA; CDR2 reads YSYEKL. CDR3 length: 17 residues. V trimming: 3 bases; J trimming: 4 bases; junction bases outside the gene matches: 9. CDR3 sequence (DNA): TGCGCCAGCAGCCAGGACCGGGACAGGGGGCAAAGCTATGGCTACACCTTC. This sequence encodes CASSQDRDRGQSYGYTF.

The CDR3: CASRRTGGLGTEAFF. The CDR3 DNA is TGTGCCAGCAGACGGACAGGGGGCCTCGGCACTGAAGCTTTCTTT. The chain joins TRBV7-9 to TRBJ1-1, with 11 nucleotides matching TRBD1. The CDR3 runs 15 residues. J lost 4 bases, V lost 6 bases, and 7 bases had no gene match. Germline V gene sequence: CDR1 SEHNR, CDR2 FQNEAQ (reference sequence).

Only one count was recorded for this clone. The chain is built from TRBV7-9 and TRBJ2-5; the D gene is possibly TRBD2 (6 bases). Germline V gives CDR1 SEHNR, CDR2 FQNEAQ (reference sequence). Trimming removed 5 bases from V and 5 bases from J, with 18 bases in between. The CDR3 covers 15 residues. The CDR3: CASSPKRRRGETQYF. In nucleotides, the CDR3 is TGTGCCAGCAGCCCAAAGAGGCGGCGGGGCGAGACCCAGTACTTC.